This T cell receptor beta chain was sequenced for a study of CD4 T cells in relation to SARS-CoV-2 and coronaviruses. A remark on this clone: Its antigen is unknown.

V lost 6 bases and J lost 2, with 14 bases in between. Looked up from germline, CDR1 is MDHEN and CDR2 is SYDVKM. The length of the CDR3 is 14 residues. Unexposed donor CD4+ T cells date from about 2011-2018, before the COVID-19 pandemic. After more than eight days of culture, CD4+ T cells were isolated. The assay was immunoSEQ multiplex PCR, and TCRdb's table has in-frame clones only and misses some. This sample has approximately 16,000 clones, with 82% found just once. V and J are TRBV28 and TRBJ2-7; D unresolved. The clonotype comes from a human donor in good health. Sequencing was performed on CD4+ T cells from PBMCs, cultured in vitro. CDR3 sequence reads: CASSPWRPTYEQYF. DNA of the CDR3: TGTGCCAGCAGCCCTTGGCGGCCGACCTACGAGCAGTACTTC.